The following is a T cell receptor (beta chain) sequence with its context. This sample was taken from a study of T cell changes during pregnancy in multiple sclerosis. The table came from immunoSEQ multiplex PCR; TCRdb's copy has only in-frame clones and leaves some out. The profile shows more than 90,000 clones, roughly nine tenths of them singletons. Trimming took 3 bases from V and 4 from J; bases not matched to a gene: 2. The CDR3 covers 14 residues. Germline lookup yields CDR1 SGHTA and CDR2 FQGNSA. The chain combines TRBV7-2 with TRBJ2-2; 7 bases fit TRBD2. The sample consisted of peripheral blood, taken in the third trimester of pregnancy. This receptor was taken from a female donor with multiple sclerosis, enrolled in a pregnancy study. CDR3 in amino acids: CASSFGRSTGELFF. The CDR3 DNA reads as TGTGCCAGCAGCTTCGGGAGGAGCACCGGGGAGCTGTTTTTT.